Each of the 9 T cell receptor beta chains below was sequenced from the same sample in a study of radiotherapy plus CTLA-4 blockade in lung cancer. The protocol was immunoSEQ multiplex PCR, while the TCRdb copy is restricted to in-frame clones and leaves out a portion. The sample carries fewer than 55,000 clones, 70% to 80% recorded once. The specimen was peripheral blood, collected from a patient treated with radiotherapy plus ipilimumab. The receptor source for this set is a human donor with non-small cell lung cancer whose response to radiotherapy plus ipilimumab could not be evaluated.

The table lists this clone with a few counts. The chain recombines TRBV6-5 with TRBJ2-7; tentative D call: TRBD2 (5 bases). Trimming shortened V by 5 bases and J by 3 bases, and 14 bases separated the two germline ends. CDR1 and CDR2 (germline): MNHEY, SVGAGI. This CDR3 is built from 14 residues. The CDR3 bases are TGTGCCAGCAGTCCCCGTGGGAGCAGCTACGAGCAGTACTTC. Translation gives CASSPRGSSYEQYF.

The J gene is TRBJ2-7, the V gene TRBV28; D remains ambiguous. V was cut by 7 bases and J by 6 bases, with 16 bases left in between. CDR1 is MDHEN and CDR2 is SYDVKM in the germline V gene. This CDR3 has 13 residues. The CDR3 bases are TGTGCCAGCAAGCGTCAGACCCCCCTCGAGCAGTACTTC. This gives the protein CASKRQTPLEQYF.

This clone was detected once. The CDR3 spells CASSGQGLYGYTF. For the CDR3, the DNA is TGTGCCAGCAGCGGACAGGGACTATATGGCTACACCTTC. This chain links TRBV7-2 with TRBJ1-2, with TRBD1 matching 8 bases. V was clipped by 5 bases and J by 5 bases; unmatched bases: 4. There are 13 residues in the CDR3. Germline CDR1 is SGHTA and CDR2 is FQGNSA. Looking up the rest from reference TRBV7-2 and TRBJ1-2 gives the full variable domain: GAGVSQSPSNKVTEKGKDVELRCDPISGHTALYWYRQSLGQGLEFLIYFQGNSAPDKSGLPSDRFSAERTGGSVSTLTIQRTQQEDSAVYLCASSGQGLYGYTFGSGTRLTVV.

The chain joins TRBV7-3 to TRBJ1-6; D gene uncertain. The CDR3 sequence is 19 residues long. CDR1 is SGHTA, CDR2 FQGTGA, per germline. Between the trimmed V and J ends, which lost 4 bases and 8 bases, there was a span of 27 bases. The CDR3 nucleotides are TGTGCCAGCAGCTCAAACTTCATTTTCTGCGGTCGGGAGGATTCACCCCTCCACTTT. Translation gives CASSSNFIFCGREDSPLHF.

This rearrangement joins TRBV6-5 to TRBJ1-1, with D unresolved. Deletions cut 0 bases from V and 1 base from J, with 12 bases between. CDR1 and CDR2 (germline): MNHEY, SVGAGI. The CDR3 runs 16 residues. The DNA of the CDR3 is TGTGCCAGCAGTTACTCGATGTTGGCCAAGAACACTGAAGCTTTCTTT. This codes for CASSYSMLAKNTEAFF.

The V call is TRBV14, the J call TRBJ2-1; TRBD1 might be the D (6 bases). CDR1 SGHDN and CDR2 FVKESK come from the germline V gene. CDR3 length: 17 amino acids. V lost 1 base to trimming and J lost 8 bases, with 21 bases between them. As DNA, the CDR3 is TGTGCCAGCAGCCAAGGACAGGTCCCCGCGGGTTGGGATGAGCAGTTCTTC. This codes for CASSQGQVPAGWDEQFF.

The genes are TRBV7-9 and TRBJ2-7, with 8 bases that match TRBD1. V lost 5 bases, J lost 4 bases, and 7 bases stayed unmatched. The CDR3 has 14 amino acids. The germline gives CDR1 SEHNR, CDR2 FQNEAQ (reference sequence). This CDR3 reads CASSGGQEFYEQYF. CDR3 coding DNA: TGTGCCAGCAGCGGGGGACAGGAATTTTACGAGCAGTACTTC. The variable domain in full, with the rest retrieved from reference TRBV7-9 and TRBJ2-7, is DTGVSQNPRHKITKRGQNVTFRCDPISEHNRLYWYRQTLGQGPEFLTYFQNEAQLEKSRLLSDRFSAERPKGSFSTLEIQRTEQGDSAMYLCASSGGQEFYEQYFGPGTRLTVT.

The chain employs TRBV11-2 and TRBJ1-1; D call uncertain. Germline CDR1 and CDR2: SGHAT and FQNNGV. V was pared by 7 bases and J by 0 bases, with 18 bases between. This CDR3 region has 16 residues. The CDR3: CASNLIGGQLNTEAFF. The CDR3 DNA reads TGTGCCAGCAACCTGATTGGCGGCCAGCTGAACACTGAAGCTTTCTTT.

V usage is TRBV28 and J usage is TRBJ2-5; possible D gene TRBD1, 5 bases. Germline CDR1 is MDHEN and CDR2 is SYDVKM. The V end was cut by 6 bases, the J end by 5 bases, with 10 bases between. The CDR3 contains 12 residues. Written as DNA, the CDR3 is TGTGCCAGCAGAAGGGGAAGGGAGACCCAGTACTTC. Amino acids: CASRRGRETQYF. The full variable domain, its missing parts supplied by reference TRBV28 and TRBJ2-5, is DVKVTQSSRYLVKRTGEKVFLECVQDMDHENMFWYRQDPGLGLRLIYFSYDVKMKEKGDIPEGYSVSREKKERFSLILESASTNQTSMYLCASRRGRETQYFGPGTRLLVL.